This T cell receptor beta chain appears in the sequencing data of a study of cytomegalovirus exposure and HLA in healthy donors (dated by TCRdb to about 2017). Describing the broader study: An earlier analysis of roughly 630 of the donors reported approximately 300 Gb of sequence data and about 100 million unique TCR beta sequences from around 200 million T cells. Across approximately 400 genotyped donors of the cohort, an average of roughly 250,000 unique TCR beta nucleotide sequences per donor were sequenced, and approximately 19% of those sequences were non-productive. Using immunosequencing, the study profiled T cell repertoires from about 620 subjects and related those repertoires to cytomegalovirus serostatus. The aim of the study was to test whether cataloging public T cell receptors could identify signatures of past pathogen exposure. Rather than drawing on any new phenotypic data, the later analysis identified candidate immune exposures from TCR beta sequences and the way those sequences occurred across donors. An early release covering approximately 600 HLA-typed donors comprised about 300 gigabases of sequencing data and tens of millions of unique TCR sequences. In a later genetic analysis, genome-wide SNP genotypes for about 55% of the 666 donors were used, and that subset was treated as a discovery cohort. The number of typed donors differed by locus: roughly 629-640 for A, B, C, DRB1 and DQB1; roughly 510 for DQA1; approximately 610 for DPA1; and about 450 for DPB1. The genetic ancestry cluster associated with self-reported Caucasian donors included roughly 84% of the 300 to 450 genotyped donors. The study combined high-throughput TCR immunosequencing, statistical association of individual TCRs with disease status, and machine learning to predict cytomegalovirus infection status. Every repertoire in the discovery cohort had been generated on one and the same sequencing platform. An earlier analysis of 587 of the donors applied high-throughput TCR beta sequencing to assess whether each TCR beta V gene segment acted as functional or pseudogenic. Several DR-DQ haplotypes were treated as single units for association and clustering because of strong linkage in the cohort. A separate validation cohort of more than 100 different subjects was used in addition to the roughly 700-subject first cohort. Donor age, sex, ethnicity and CMV serostatus were compiled alongside the repertoire data. In a later analysis, previously published TCR beta repertoires from several hundred donors were re-analyzed and high-resolution HLA genotyping was added so that TCR occurrence patterns could be studied. Both class I and class II loci were covered by HLA typing, at four-digit resolution. Summary of the overall study and its limitations: Cytomegalovirus status was reported to be diagnosed by the classifier with high specificity and sensitivity in both the original and validation cohorts. Some IMGT-functional V segments, including TRBV6-2 and TRBV6-3, could not be told apart with the 87-base-pair reads, so those segments were excluded. According to the authors, the approach could potentially be generalized to other disease states and immunological phenotypes. According to a later genetic analysis, donors in an Asian-associated ancestry cluster had fewer N-insertions in productive TCRs than the approximately 700-donor mean. In vitro tests confirmed that a few of the cytomegalovirus-associated TCR beta chains recognize cytomegalovirus antigens. A total of 164 TCR beta chains were listed by the study as associated with cytomegalovirus. In a later analysis, TCR association rates were found to vary across HLA loci, with the most associated TCRs seen for DRB1 alleles and the fewest for HLA-C alleles. While some public TCRs were present in many individuals, most TCR sequences turned up only very rarely across donors. Because counts were too low, around 18 rarely observed V segments, including chromosome 9 orphons, were left out of the earlier analysis of approximately 500 of the donors. Strong co-occurrence of HLA alleles, especially DR and DQ, made assigning TCR associations to individual alleles difficult. Presence/absence analyses assumed roughly uniform sequencing depth across donors, an assumption that may not hold. For the cohort, immune exposure information was limited to CMV serostatus. In a later genetic analysis, a missense DCLRE1C variant was associated with V-gene and J-gene trimming of TCR beta chains, and the association was replicated in an independent cohort. Because some donors lacked HLA typing at each locus, the association tests relied only on the typed subset. According to a later analysis, most CMV-associated TCR beta chains appeared to be HLA-restricted, and the HLA associations seemed to be driven largely by CMV exposure. In a later analysis, HLA-associated TCR beta chains showed more clonal expansion and lower generation probabilities than non-associated chains that were equally common. This cohort had only TCR beta chains sequenced, and the lack of alpha or paired-chain data limited which features could be detected. In a later analysis, several top co-occurrence clusters were reported to appear linked to parvovirus B19, influenza, CMV and Epstein-Barr virus. Broadly in line with IMGT annotations, most TCR beta V segments showed up in productive rearrangements about 87% or about 30% of the time in an earlier analysis of roughly 590 of the donors. Correlated functional status among segregating V segments might reflect linkage disequilibrium, but an unknown experimental factor could not be ruled out. A further reported finding was that TCR beta sequences accurately predicted the HLA-A and HLA-B alleles for most subjects in the first cohort. Specific HLA alleles were associated with over 15,000 TCR beta sequences at a false discovery rate of 0.05 in a later analysis. A group of highly shared sequence variants was considered likely to be a technical artifact of the sequencing pipeline.

Comment on this clone: Its antigen has not been determined. No much larger clonotype is one base removed from it; base qualities were not supplied.

In total, roughly 710 healthy bone marrow donors made up the cohort. At the time of sampling, every cohort member was nominally healthy, though immune exposures that went unrecorded were likely present. The donor was CMV seropositive and belonged to the group of around 300 seropositive cohort members. Each donor provided a peripheral blood sample, and peripheral blood mononuclear cells were used for TCR beta sequencing. The Qiagen DNeasy Blood Extraction Kit was used to extract genomic DNA from the blood cell samples. Libraries came from the immunoSEQ multiplex PCR assay. A mixture of 60 forward primers for TCR Vbeta segments and 13 reverse primers for TCR Jbeta segments was used in the multiplex PCR. The CDR3 region of rearranged TCR beta genes was amplified from genomic DNA with a multiplex PCR assay. The Illumina HiSeq System was used to sequence the amplified TCR beta libraries as 87-base-pair reads. In the original analysis: A later analysis tallied about 77 million unique TCR beta chains across the 660 or so repertoires, and about 10 million of those chains were shared by two or more donors. To remove PCR and sequencing errors, raw reads were error-corrected and collapsed into unique sequences using a nearest-neighbor algorithm that merged closely related sequences. V, D and J gene segments were assigned by aligning CDR3 sequences to IMGT reference sequences. For a sequence to be retained, at least a six-nucleotide match to both a V gene segment and a J gene segment was required. A rearrangement counted as productive if the CDR3 had no stop codons and remained in frame with V and J, and every other rearrangement counted as non-productive. CDR3 was defined by IMGT convention, running from the second conserved V-encoded cysteine to the conserved J-encoded phenylalanine. The earlier analysis of about 560 of the donors excluded any sequence lacking an unambiguous match to a single V gene segment. An earlier analysis of under 750 of the donors called V segments functional above 56.7% productive rearrangements and segregating when the between-donor standard deviation exceeded 5%. To diagnose cytomegalovirus status from the catalog of TCR beta chain sequences, a statistical classification framework was built. V and J gene assignment, in a later analysis, came from comparing TCR nucleotide sequences with IMGT/GENE-DB human TR gene sequences. Using the TCRdist pipeline, a later analysis assigned CDR3 sequences along with most-parsimonious VDJ recombination scenarios. In a later analysis, each TCR beta chain was defined by its CDR3 amino acid sequence together with its V-gene family, and reads lacking a unique V-gene family were excluded. As a way to deal with suspected cross-contamination and a sequencing artifact, a later analysis dropped 450 to 600 nucleotide sequences that were highly shared and had low generation probability. In a later analysis, a clonal expansion index was calculated for each public chain from normalized within-repertoire ranks of inferred template counts. A later analysis computed generation probabilities with a VDJ recombination model fitted to out-of-frame rearrangements, and checked the results against IGoR. In a later analysis, hypergeometric tests were used to score TCR-TCR, TCR-HLA and TCR-CMV co-occurrence, with a repertoire-size bias correction applied to TCR pairs. In a later analysis, false discovery rates were estimated by permuting HLA or CMV assignments 20 times. In a later analysis, co-occurring TCRs were grouped using DBSCAN, and TCRdist sequence similarity was added for clustering within HLA-allele-positive subsets. For co-occurrence clustering, repertoires with fewer than 30,000 or more than 120,000 public chains were excluded, along with roughly 5 repertoires with anomalous nucleotide sharing. TCRdb provides this immuneACCESS table in a form limited to in-frame rearrangements. Some clones are lacking; in checked studies, under half of them reflect an unresolved V gene, and why the rest are absent is not known. V and J calls and clone size are given by that table; D and trimming were obtained from the DNA. The sample has under 250,000 clones on record, 82% of them singletons. About 6.4% of the sample is held by the ten biggest clonotypes.

Deletion took 3 bases off V and 9 bases off J, with a span of 18 bases between the germline ends. Reading the germline V gene (reference sequence) gives CDR1 MNHEY and CDR2 SMNVEV. The CDR3 has 15 amino acids, counting the end cysteine and phenylalanine. The entry retains the CDR3 DNA only, 45 bases that are in frame from base 1. This receptor chain uses TRBV27 and TRBJ2-1; a tentative D match to TRBD1 spans 5 bases. Specimen: PBMCs. The TCR was taken from a man between 40 and 49 years old in good health and CMV-seropositive. The CDR3 corresponds to CASSFGQGVAIEQFF. The DNA sequence reads TGTGCCAGCAGTTTCGGGCAGGGTGTCGCAATTGAGCAGTTCTTC.